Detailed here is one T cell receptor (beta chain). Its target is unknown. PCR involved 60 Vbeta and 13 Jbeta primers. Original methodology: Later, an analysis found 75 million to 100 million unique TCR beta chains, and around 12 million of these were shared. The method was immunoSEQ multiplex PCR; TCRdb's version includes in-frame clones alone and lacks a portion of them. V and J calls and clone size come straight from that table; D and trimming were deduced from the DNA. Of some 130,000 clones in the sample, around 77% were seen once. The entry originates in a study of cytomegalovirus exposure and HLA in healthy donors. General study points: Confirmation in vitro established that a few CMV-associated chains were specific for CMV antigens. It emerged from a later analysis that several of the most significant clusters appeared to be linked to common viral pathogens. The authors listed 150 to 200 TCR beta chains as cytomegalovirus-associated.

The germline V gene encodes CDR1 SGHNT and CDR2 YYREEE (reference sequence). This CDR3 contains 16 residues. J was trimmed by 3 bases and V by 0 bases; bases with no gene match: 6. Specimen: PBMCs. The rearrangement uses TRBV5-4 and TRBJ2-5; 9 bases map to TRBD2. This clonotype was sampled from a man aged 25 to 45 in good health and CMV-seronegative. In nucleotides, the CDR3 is TGTGCCAGCAGCTTGGGGCTAGCGGGATTGAAAGAGACCCAGTACTTC. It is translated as CASSLGLAGLKETQYF.